This T cell receptor beta chain was retrieved from a study of blood T cell repertoires in COVID-19. Study details: Both acute and convalescent COVID-19 samples were obtained from the United States, Italy and Spain. The cDNA or gDNA used as material had been derived from T cells, B-cell-depleted T cells, or PBMCs.

V lost 2 bases, J lost 8 bases, and 10 bases lay in between. CDR3 length equals 13 residues. Germline CDR1 is SGHRS and CDR2 is YFSETQ. In the authors' workflow: Cell counts per sample came from amplifying reference gene primers. Sequencing used immunoSEQ multiplex PCR; TCRdb keeps in-frame clones, though not all of them. The DNA was the basis for D and trimming; V, J and clone size are from that table. Of tens of thousands of clones listed, about 82% are singletons. V gene TRBV5-1 combines with J gene TRBJ1-4, with D tentatively TRBD1 (5 bases). The receptor was isolated from a human donor in a cohort sampled during active COVID-19. The sample comprised peripheral blood. CDR3 DNA sequence: TGCGCCAGCAGCTTTCCTGACAGCGAAAAACTGTTTTTT. This codes for CASSFPDSEKLFF.